This TCR beta chain was retrieved from a study of vaccination and CD4 T cells after COVID-19. In the study overall: Post-COVID draws came a median roughly 97 days after diagnosis (range 35 to 161). Collection of post-vaccine samples followed dose two by a median approximately 76 days, spanning a range of 14 to 241.

This clonotype occurred a few times. What it binds is not known. Described time point: late sampling 161 to 241 days after vaccination in a few convalescent patients. Treatment in this sample: roughly 10-day PBMC culture with coronavirus spike peptide pools or control peptides (ViraFEST assay). PCR-confirmed positives ranged from March to December 2020, preceding US Alpha, Beta and Delta variants. PBMCs were cultured at some 2 million per well with roughly 9.9 IU/ml IL-2 and approximately 10 ug/ml peptide pools. Trimming took off 8 bases at V and 2 bases at J, with 15 bases between the two ends. The CDR3 runs to 14 residues. Per germline, CDR1 MNHNS and CDR2 SASEGT. The Oncomine TCR Beta short-read assay sequenced DNA from cultured CD4+ T cells. TCRdb processed the PCR reads anew with MiXCR; each CDR3 protein has one entry. The sample shows approximately 22,000 distinct CDR3 sequences, approximately 38% of them seen only once.

The material was CD4+ T cells from blood, cultured in vitro, obtained about 7 months after SARS-CoV-2 vaccination. The chain is built from TRBV6-1 and TRBJ2-5; D is unclear. This clonotype was obtained from a human donor who had recovered from COVID-19. The CDR3 bases are TGTGCCAGCCGAGTAGGACGGCAGCAAGAGACCCAGTACTTC. Translated, it gives CASRVGRQQETQYF.